The next 5 T cell receptor beta chains were all read from a single sample in a study of blood T cells in healthy people across ages. A second PCR, run for roughly 7 to 12 cycles, used a sample-barcoded 5' primer plus a J-beta primer mix. TCRdb re-derived calls from the 5' RACE reads in MiXCR, one entry per CDR3 protein. The sample has 850,000 to 1,300,000 distinct CDR3 sequences; under 55% are singletons. Sequencing was carried out using blood. Receptors originate from a woman aged 55-69 years in good health.

The V call is TRBV4-2, the J call TRBJ1-4; D remains unclear. Per germline, CDR1 LGHNA and CDR2 YNFKEQ. This CDR3 contains 14 residues. V was shortened by 2 bases and J by 0 bases, with 4 bases between the two germline ends. CDR3 in DNA: TGTGCCAGCAGCCAAATGGCAACTAATGAAAAACTGTTTTTT. This translates into CASSQMATNEKLFF.

This chain uses TRBV10-3 with TRBJ2-1; D not resolved. V was shortened by 2 bases and J by 10 bases, with 6 bases between the two germline ends. The CDR3 is 11 residues long. Germline V gene sequence: CDR1 ENHRY, CDR2 SYGVKD. The CDR3 here is CAISELREQFF. CDR3 bases: TGTGCCATCAGTGAGCTCAGGGAGCAGTTCTTC.

The sample holds a few counts of this clonotype. This chain links TRBV27 with TRBJ2-1; 8 bases map to TRBD1. The V and J ends lost 3 bases and 15 bases, in that order; junction bases with no gene match: 4. Germline V lookup: CDR1 MNHEY, CDR2 SMNVEV (reference sequence). This CDR3 is 11 amino acids long. The CDR3 region has the DNA TGTGCCAGCAGTTTTAGGACAGGGCTGTTCTTC. This codes for CASSFRTGLFF.

The sample holds a few counts of this clonotype. The rearrangement links TRBV21-1 to TRBJ2-5; the D call in the table, TRBD1, was not verified against the DNA. TRBV21-1 counts as a pseudogene. This CDR3 region has 16 residues. CDR3 loop: CASSSRGRRAKETQYF. The CDR3 DNA is TGTGCCAGCAGCAGCCGGGGACGCCGGGCTAAAGAGACCCAGTACTTC.

Concerning this clonotype itself: One junction end does not reproduce the germline sequence, and a read error may be involved. V is TRBV7-6 and J is TRBJ1-3, with unresolved D. CDR1 is SGHVS, CDR2 FNYEAQ, per germline. The CDR3 loop spans 14 amino acids. The CDR3: CASSLKISGNTVYF. The CDR3 bases are TGTGCCAGCAGCTTAAAAATCTCTGGAAACACCGTATATTTT.